These T cell receptor beta chains were read from a single sample in a study of blood T cell repertoires in COVID-19. Profiling relied on immunoSEQ multiplex PCR, and the TCRdb table lists in-frame clones only, not all of them. This repertoire shows fewer than 60,000 clones, 70% to 85% found once; its top ten account for about 25%. The material sequenced was peripheral blood. The origin of the receptors is a man aged 65 to 79 with acute or convalescent COVID-19. CDR3s include the opening cysteine and the closing phenylalanine or tryptophan. The D gene is left open where the match is weak. Clone size, where shown, is once, few, many, or a class for clones that have expanded.

V gene	CDR3 length	D gene	J gene	clone size	CDR3 protein	CDR3 DNA
TRBV29-1	16	NA	TRBJ1-1	NA	CSVGQDSPNRNTEAFF	TGCAGCGTTGGACAGGACAGCCCTAATAGGAACACTGAAGCTTTCTTT
TRBV5-5	13	NA	TRBJ2-7	NA	CASSWDISYEQYF	TGTGCCAGCAGCTGGGACATCTCCTACGAGCAGTACTTC
TRBV7-9	16	TRBD2	TRBJ2-5	NA	CASSYRTSGREETQYF	TGTGCCAGCAGTTACCGGACTAGCGGGAGGGAAGAGACCCAGTACTTC
TRBV11-3	16	TRBD2	TRBJ2-1	NA	CASSSGLAGGFDEQFF	TGTGCCAGCAGCTCTGGACTAGCGGGGGGGTTTGATGAGCAGTTCTTC
TRBV18	17	TRBD2	TRBJ2-7	NA	CASSPPSAGGGLNEQYF	TGTGCCAGCTCACCACCCAGCGCGGGAGGGGGTCTGAACGAGCAGTACTTC
TRBV6-1	17	TRBD2	TRBJ2-1	once	CASSGGLAGGAYNEQFF	TGTGCCAGCAGTGGGGGACTAGCGGGAGGGGCCTACAATGAGCAGTTCTTC
TRBV7-9	16	TRBD2	TRBJ2-1	NA	CASSLGGRAKRDEQFF	TGTGCCAGCAGCTTAGGTGGGAGGGCCAAAAGGGATGAGCAGTTCTTC
TRBV7-9	14	TRBD2	TRBJ2-1	few	CASSPRSSGGPQFF	TGTGCCAGCAGCCCCCGAAGTAGCGGGGGGCCGCAGTTCTTC
TRBV11-3	16	NA	TRBJ2-6	NA	CASSGPVSSGANVLTF	TGTGCCAGCAGCGGGCCGGTAAGCTCTGGGGCCAACGTCCTGACTTTC
TRBV6-5	14	TRBD1	TRBJ1-5	NA	CATAPTGSNQPQHF	TGTGCCACCGCACCGACAGGGAGCAATCAGCCCCAGCATTTT
TRBV10-1	16	NA	TRBJ2-2	few	CASSDGGRKSTGELFF	TGCGCCAGCAGTGATGGAGGACGGAAATCAACCGGGGAGCTGTTTTTT
TRBV7-3	16	TRBD2	TRBJ2-5	once	CASSYGTSGGAETQYF	TGTGCCAGCAGCTACGGGACTAGCGGGGGGGCAGAGACCCAGTACTTC
TRBV2	14	NA	TRBJ2-2	NA	CASKMGLNTGELFF	TGTGCCAGCAAGATGGGACTCAACACCGGGGAGCTGTTTTTT
TRBV9	17	TRBD2	TRBJ2-1	NA	CASSSPGTSGAYNEQFF	TGTGCCAGCAGCTCTCCCGGGACTAGCGGGGCCTACAATGAGCAGTTCTTC
TRBV5-1	13	TRBD1	TRBJ2-5	NA	CASSLDRVETQYF	TGCGCCAGCAGCTTAGACAGGGTCGAGACCCAGTACTTC
TRBV29-1	13	NA	TRBJ2-7	NA	CSVVTGSGGEQYF	TGCAGCGTTGTGACGGGAAGTGGAGGGGAGCAGTACTTC
TRBV5-4	15	TRBD1	TRBJ1-4	NA	CASSTGTGVREKLFF	TGTGCCAGCAGCACTGGGACAGGGGTTCGAGAAAAACTGTTTTTT
TRBV6-2/TRBV6-3	15	NA	TRBJ1-5	NA	CASSYLGAVNQPQHF	TGTGCCAGCAGTTACCTGGGGGCCGTCAATCAGCCCCAGCATTTT
TRBV5-1	14	NA	TRBJ1-1	many	CASSLTGMNTEAFF	TGCGCCAGCAGCTTGACAGGGATGAACACTGAAGCTTTCTTT
TRBV6-5	15	NA	TRBJ1-5	NA	CASSPYTGSNQPQHF	TGTGCCAGCAGTCCCTACACGGGTTCCAATCAGCCCCAGCATTTT
TRBV10-3	19	TRBD2	TRBJ2-3	NA	CAISESVGSGRAESDTQYF	TGTGCCATCAGTGAGTCGGTCGGAAGCGGGAGGGCTGAGTCAGATACGCAGTATTTT
TRBV19	12	NA	TRBJ1-5	NA	CASSIGWQPQHF	TGTGCCAGTAGTATCGGGTGGCAGCCCCAGCATTTT
TRBV10-3	16	NA	TRBJ1-6	once	CAIRDTLSSYNSPLHF	TGTGCCATCAGGGACACCTTGAGCTCCTATAATTCACCCCTCCACTTT
TRBV10-3	16	TRBD2	TRBJ2-5	NA	CAISEFRAGGVETQYF	TGTGCCATCAGTGAGTTCCGAGCGGGGGGCGTAGAGACCCAGTACTTC
TRBV7-7	21	TRBD1	TRBJ1-4	NA	CASSFGQGEQGSSIHQGKLFF	TGTGCTAGCAGCTTCGGGCAGGGGGAACAGGGTAGCTCCATCCATCAGGGAAAACTGTTTTTT
TRBV4-1	15	NA	TRBJ2-5	NA	CASSQGGQFGETQYF	TGCGCCAGCAGCCAAGGAGGGCAGTTTGGAGAGACCCAGTACTTC
TRBV27	17	NA	TRBJ2-1	NA	CASSPPVAGASYNEQFF	TGTGCCAGCAGTCCTCCCGTCGCGGGGGCCTCCTACAATGAGCAGTTCTTC
TRBV10-3	16	NA	TRBJ2-6	few	CAISDQRGSGANVLTF	TGTGCCATCAGTGATCAACGGGGGTCTGGGGCCAACGTCCTGACTTTC
TRBV7-3	13	NA	TRBJ2-2	NA	CASSFANTGELFF	TGTGCCAGCAGCTTCGCGAACACCGGGGAGCTGTTTTTT
TRBV4-3	16	TRBD2	TRBJ2-3	NA	CASSQVLAGVEDTQYF	TGCGCCAGCAGCCAGGTACTAGCGGGAGTTGAAGATACGCAGTATTTT
TRBV6-5	15	TRBD1	TRBJ1-4	NA	CASRRPGTGLEKLFF	TGTGCCAGCAGACGACCCGGGACAGGGCTAGAAAAACTGTTTTTT
TRBV6-5	15	NA	TRBJ2-1	NA	CASSVDSAPYNEQFF	TGTGCCAGCAGCGTGGACAGTGCGCCGTACAATGAGCAGTTCTTC
TRBV20-1	15	TRBD2	TRBJ2-7	NA	CSASGHSGTASEQYF	TGCAGTGCTAGTGGCCATAGCGGGACGGCTTCCGAGCAGTACTTC
TRBV6-1	18	NA	TRBJ2-3	NA	CASGEDVLESRGRDTQYF	TGTGCCAGCGGTGAGGACGTACTCGAAAGCAGGGGAAGGGATACGCAGTATTTT
TRBV19	14	NA	TRBJ1-3	NA	CASSIRTAGNTIYF	TGTGCCAGTAGTATCCGGACAGCAGGAAACACCATATATTTT
TRBV2	14	TRBD1	TRBJ2-2	NA	CASSKGARSGELFF	TGTGCCAGCAGTAAGGGGGCGCGTAGCGGGGAGCTGTTTTTT
TRBV25-1	14	NA	TRBJ2-7	few	CASSALGRSYEQYF	TGTGCCAGCAGTGCCCTTGGCAGATCCTACGAGCAGTACTTC
TRBV6-5	13	NA	TRBJ2-5	many	CASSSSVQETQYF	TGTGCCAGCAGCTCTAGCGTACAAGAGACCCAGTACTTC